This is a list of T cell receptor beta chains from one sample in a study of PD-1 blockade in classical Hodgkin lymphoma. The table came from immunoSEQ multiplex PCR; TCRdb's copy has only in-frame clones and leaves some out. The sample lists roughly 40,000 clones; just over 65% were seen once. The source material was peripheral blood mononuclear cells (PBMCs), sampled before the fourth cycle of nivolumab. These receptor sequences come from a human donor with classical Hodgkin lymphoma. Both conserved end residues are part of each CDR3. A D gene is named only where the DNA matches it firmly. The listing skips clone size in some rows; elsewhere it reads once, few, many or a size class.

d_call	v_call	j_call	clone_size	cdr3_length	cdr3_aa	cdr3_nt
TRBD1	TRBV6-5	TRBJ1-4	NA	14	CASRATGTNEKLFF	TGTGCCAGCAGAGCGACAGGGACTAATGAAAAACTGTTTTTT
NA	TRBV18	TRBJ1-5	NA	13	CASARGDEQPQHF	TGTGCCAGCGCCAGAGGGGATGAGCAGCCCCAGCATTTT
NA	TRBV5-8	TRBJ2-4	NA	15	CASSSGRLAKNIQYF	TGTGCCAGCAGCTCGGGCAGGCTAGCCAAAAACATTCAGTACTTC
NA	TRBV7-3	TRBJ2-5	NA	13	CASSPEPLGTQYF	TGTGCCAGCAGCCCAGAACCCCTCGGGACCCAGTACTTC
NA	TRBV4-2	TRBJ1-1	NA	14	CASSQDPGPLEAFF	TGTGCCAGCAGCCAAGATCCTGGGCCCCTTGAAGCTTTCTTT
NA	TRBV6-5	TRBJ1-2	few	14	CASSYSGREGGYTF	TGTGCCAGCAGTTACTCTGGCAGGGAAGGCGGCTACACCTTC
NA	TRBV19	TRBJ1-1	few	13	CASSINRNTEAFF	TGTGCCAGTAGTATAAACAGGAACACTGAAGCTTTCTTT
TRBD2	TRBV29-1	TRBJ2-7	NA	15	CSVEGAAGAPYEQYF	TGCAGCGTTGAAGGGGCGGCGGGAGCTCCTTACGAGCAGTACTTC
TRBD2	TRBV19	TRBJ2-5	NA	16	CASSIGRAGLEETQYF	TGTGCCAGTAGTATCGGGAGGGCCGGGCTGGAAGAGACCCAGTACTTC
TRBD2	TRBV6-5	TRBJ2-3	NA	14	CASRGLAGPDTQYF	TGTGCCAGCAGGGGACTAGCGGGACCAGATACGCAGTATTTT
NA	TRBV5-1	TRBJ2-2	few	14	CASSLAGNTGELFF	TGCGCCAGCAGCTTGGCGGGAAACACCGGGGAGCTGTTTTTT
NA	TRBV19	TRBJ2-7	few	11	CASSIGLVQYF	TGTGCCAGTAGTATCGGGCTGGTACAGTACTTC
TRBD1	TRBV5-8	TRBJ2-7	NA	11	CASSLEGTGYF	TGTGCCAGCAGCTTGGAAGGGACAGGGTACTTC
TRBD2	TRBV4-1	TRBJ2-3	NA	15	CASRQGGGGPNAQYF	TGCGCCAGCAGACAAGGTGGCGGGGGGCCCAATGCGCAGTATTTT
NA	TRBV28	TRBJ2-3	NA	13	CASSFGDTDTQYF	TGTGCCAGCAGTTTCGGGGACACAGATACGCAGTATTTT
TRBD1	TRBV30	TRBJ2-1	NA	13	CAWTRGSYNEQFF	TGTGCCTGGACCAGGGGGAGTTACAATGAGCAGTTCTTC
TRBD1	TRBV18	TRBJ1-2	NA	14	CASSPPTGNYGYTF	TGTGCCAGCTCACCACCGACAGGGAACTATGGCTACACCTTC
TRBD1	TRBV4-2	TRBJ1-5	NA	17	CASSQGPSGQGAQPQHF	TGTGCCAGCAGCCAAGGTCCGTCGGGACAGGGAGCCCAGCCCCAGCATTTT
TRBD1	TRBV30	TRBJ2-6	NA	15	CAGDRGPSGANVLTF	TGTGCCGGGGACAGGGGGCCATCTGGGGCCAACGTCCTGACTTTC
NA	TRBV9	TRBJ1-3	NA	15	CASNPGDVSGNTIYF	TGTGCCAGCAACCCCGGAGACGTCTCTGGAAACACCATATATTTT
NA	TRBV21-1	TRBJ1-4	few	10	CASLWEKLFF	TGTGCCAGTCTATGGGAAAAACTGTTTTTT
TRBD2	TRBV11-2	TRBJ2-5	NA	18	CASSPGPLLAGGWETQYF	TGTGCCAGCAGCCCAGGCCCCCTCCTAGCGGGGGGTTGGGAGACCCAGTACTTC
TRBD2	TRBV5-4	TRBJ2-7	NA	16	CASSLGGRARSGEQYF	TGTGCCAGCAGCTTGGGCGGGAGGGCCAGGTCGGGAGAGCAGTACTTC
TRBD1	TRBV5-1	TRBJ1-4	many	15	CASSSTGSGREKLFF	TGCGCCAGCAGCTCGACAGGGTCCGGGAGGGAAAAACTGTTTTTT
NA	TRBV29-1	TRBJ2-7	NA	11	CSVLGPYEQYF	TGCAGCGTCCTAGGCCCTTACGAGCAGTACTTC
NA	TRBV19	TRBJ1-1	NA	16	CASSGSGSAMNTEAFF	TGTGCCAGTAGTGGTTCCGGGAGTGCTATGAACACTGAAGCTTTCTTT
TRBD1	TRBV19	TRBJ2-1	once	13	CASRGQGKNEQFF	TGTGCCAGTAGGGGACAGGGGAAGAATGAGCAGTTCTTC
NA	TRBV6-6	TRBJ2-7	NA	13	CASSYGGRYEQYF	TGTGCCAGCAGTTATGGGGGGCGATACGAGCAGTACTTC
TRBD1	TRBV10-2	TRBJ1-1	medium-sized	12	CASKDRDTEAFF	TGCGCCAGCAAGGACAGGGACACTGAAGCTTTCTTT
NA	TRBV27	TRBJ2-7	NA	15	CASSLSSQGGYEQYF	TGTGCCAGCAGTTTATCGAGCCAGGGGGGGTACGAGCAGTACTTC
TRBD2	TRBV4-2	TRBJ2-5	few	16	CASSQGTAGGQETQYF	TGTGCCAGCAGCCAAGGTACAGCGGGAGGTCAAGAGACCCAGTACTTC
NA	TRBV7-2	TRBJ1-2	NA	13	CASSFGGNYGYTF	TGTGCCAGCAGCTTTGGGGGGAACTATGGCTACACCTTC
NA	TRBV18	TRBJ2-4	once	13	CASSLDLGNIQYF	TGTGCCAGCTCACTTGACCTGGGAAACATTCAGTACTTC
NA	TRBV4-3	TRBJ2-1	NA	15	CASSQEGVRGHEQFF	TGCGCCAGCAGCCAAGAAGGGGTTCGAGGCCATGAGCAGTTCTTC
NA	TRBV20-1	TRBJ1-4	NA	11	CSARRYEKLFF	TGCAGTGCTAGACGATATGAAAAACTGTTTTTT
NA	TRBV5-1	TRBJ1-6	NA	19	CASSLVGWAIEGANSPLHF	TGCGCCAGCAGCTTGGTGGGGTGGGCCATCGAGGGAGCCAATTCACCCCTCCACTTT
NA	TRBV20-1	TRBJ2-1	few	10	CSAWRGEQFF	TGCAGTGCTTGGAGGGGTGAGCAGTTCTTC
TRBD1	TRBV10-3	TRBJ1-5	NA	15	CAISARTGHNQPQHF	TGTGCCATCAGTGCTAGGACAGGGCATAATCAGCCCCAGCATTTT
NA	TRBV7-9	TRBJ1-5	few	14	CASSLDVEGGPQHF	TGTGCCAGCAGCCTTGACGTGGAGGGAGGGCCCCAGCATTTT
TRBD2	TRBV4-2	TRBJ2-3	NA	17	CASSQEGLAGFTDTQYF	TGTGCCAGCAGCCAAGAGGGACTAGCGGGGTTCACAGATACGCAGTATTTT
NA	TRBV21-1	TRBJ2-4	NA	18	CASSKDKAPLASKNIQYF	TGTGCCAGCAGCAAGGACAAAGCACCTCTAGCTTCCAAAAACATTCAGTACTTC